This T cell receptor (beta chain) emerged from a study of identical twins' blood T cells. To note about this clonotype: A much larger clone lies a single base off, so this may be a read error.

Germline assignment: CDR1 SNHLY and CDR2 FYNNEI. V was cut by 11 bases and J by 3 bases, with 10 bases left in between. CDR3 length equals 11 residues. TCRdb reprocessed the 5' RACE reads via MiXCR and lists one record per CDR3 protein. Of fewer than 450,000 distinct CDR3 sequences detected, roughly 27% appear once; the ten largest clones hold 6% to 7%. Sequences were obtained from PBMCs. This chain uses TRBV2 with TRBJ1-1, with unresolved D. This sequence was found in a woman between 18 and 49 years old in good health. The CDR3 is CAGTRDTEAFF. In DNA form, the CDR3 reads TGTGCCGGCACGAGAGACACTGAAGCTTTCTTT.